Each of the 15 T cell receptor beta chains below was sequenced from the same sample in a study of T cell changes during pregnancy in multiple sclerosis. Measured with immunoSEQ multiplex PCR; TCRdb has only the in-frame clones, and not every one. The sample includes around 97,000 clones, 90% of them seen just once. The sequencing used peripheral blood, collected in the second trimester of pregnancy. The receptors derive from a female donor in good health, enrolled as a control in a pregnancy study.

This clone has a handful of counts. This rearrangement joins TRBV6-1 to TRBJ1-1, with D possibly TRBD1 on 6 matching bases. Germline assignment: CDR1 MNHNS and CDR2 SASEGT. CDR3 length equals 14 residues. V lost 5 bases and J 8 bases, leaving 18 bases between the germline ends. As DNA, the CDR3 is TGTGCCAGCAGTTCCCAAAGGACAGTCCCCGAAGCTTTCTTT. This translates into CASSSQRTVPEAFF.

The CDR3 here is CASSRDSPNEKLFF. The CDR3 region has the DNA TGCGCCAGCAGTCGGGACAGCCCTAATGAAAAACTGTTTTTT. V gene TRBV5-1 combines with J gene TRBJ1-4, with 7 bases fitting TRBD1. This CDR3 contains 14 residues. V trimming: 5 bases; J trimming: 3 bases; junction bases outside the gene matches: 4. Germline-derived CDR1 and CDR2 are SGHRS and YFSETQ. Supplemented by reference TRBV5-1 and TRBJ1-4, the full variable domain reads KAGVTQTPRYLIKTRGQQVTLSCSPISGHRSVSWYQQTPGQGLQFLFEYFSETQRNKGNFPGRFSGRQFSNSRSEMNVSTLELGDSALYLCASSRDSPNEKLFFGSGTQLSVL.

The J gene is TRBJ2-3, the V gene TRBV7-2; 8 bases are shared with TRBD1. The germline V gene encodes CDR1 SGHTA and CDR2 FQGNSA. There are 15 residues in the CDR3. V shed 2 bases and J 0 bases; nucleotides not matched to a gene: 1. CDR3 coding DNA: TGTGCCAGCAGCTTATGGACAGGGAGCACAGATACGCAGTATTTT. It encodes CASSLWTGSTDTQYF.

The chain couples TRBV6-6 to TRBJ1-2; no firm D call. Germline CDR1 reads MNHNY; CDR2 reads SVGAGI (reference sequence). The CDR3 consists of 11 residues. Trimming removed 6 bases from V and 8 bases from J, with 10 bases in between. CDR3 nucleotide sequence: TGTGCCAGCAGCCCGGAGGGAGGCTACACCTTC. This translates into CASSPEGGYTF.

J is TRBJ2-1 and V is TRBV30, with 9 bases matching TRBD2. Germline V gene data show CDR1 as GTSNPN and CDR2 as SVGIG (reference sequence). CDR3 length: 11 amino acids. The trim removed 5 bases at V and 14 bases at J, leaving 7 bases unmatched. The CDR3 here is CAWDPGTSKFF. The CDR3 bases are TGTGCCTGGGACCCCGGGACTAGCAAGTTCTTC.

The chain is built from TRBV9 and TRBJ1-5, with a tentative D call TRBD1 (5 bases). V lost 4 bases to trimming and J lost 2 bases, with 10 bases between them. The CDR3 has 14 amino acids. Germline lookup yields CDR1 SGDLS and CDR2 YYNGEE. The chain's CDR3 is CASSRTQRNQPQHF. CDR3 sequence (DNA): TGTGCCAGCAGCAGGACACAACGCAATCAGCCCCAGCATTTT.

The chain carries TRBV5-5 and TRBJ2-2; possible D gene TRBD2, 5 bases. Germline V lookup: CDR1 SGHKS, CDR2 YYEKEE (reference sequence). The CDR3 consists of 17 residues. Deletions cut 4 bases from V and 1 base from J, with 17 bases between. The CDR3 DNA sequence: TGTGCCAGCAGCATCGACTACGTCACCTGGAACACCGGGGAGCTGTTTTTT. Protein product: CASSIDYVTWNTGELFF.

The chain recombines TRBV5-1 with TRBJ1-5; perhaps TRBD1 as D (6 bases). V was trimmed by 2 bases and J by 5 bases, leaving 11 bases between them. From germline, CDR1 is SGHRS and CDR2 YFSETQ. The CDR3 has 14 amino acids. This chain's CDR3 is CASSLQGNDQPQHF. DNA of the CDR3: TGCGCCAGCAGCTTACAGGGTAACGATCAGCCCCAGCATTTT. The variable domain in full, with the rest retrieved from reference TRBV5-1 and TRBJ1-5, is KAGVTQTPRYLIKTRGQQVTLSCSPISGHRSVSWYQQTPGQGLQFLFEYFSETQRNKGNFPGRFSGRQFSNSRSEMNVSTLELGDSALYLCASSLQGNDQPQHFGDGTRLSIL.

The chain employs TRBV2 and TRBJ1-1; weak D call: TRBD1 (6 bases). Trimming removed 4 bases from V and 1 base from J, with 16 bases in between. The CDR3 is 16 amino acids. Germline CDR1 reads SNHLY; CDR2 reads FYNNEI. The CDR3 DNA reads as TGTGCCAGCAGTGGGGGAAGGGGGTTCTCGAACACTGAAGCTTTCTTT. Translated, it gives CASSGGRGFSNTEAFF.

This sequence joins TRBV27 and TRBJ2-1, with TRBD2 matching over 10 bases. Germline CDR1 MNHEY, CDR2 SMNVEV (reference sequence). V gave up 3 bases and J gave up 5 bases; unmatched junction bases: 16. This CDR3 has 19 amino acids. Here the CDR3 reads CASSFRGTSAYGGDNEQFF. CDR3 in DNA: TGTGCCAGCAGTTTTAGAGGGACTAGCGCATATGGGGGTGACAATGAGCAGTTCTTC.

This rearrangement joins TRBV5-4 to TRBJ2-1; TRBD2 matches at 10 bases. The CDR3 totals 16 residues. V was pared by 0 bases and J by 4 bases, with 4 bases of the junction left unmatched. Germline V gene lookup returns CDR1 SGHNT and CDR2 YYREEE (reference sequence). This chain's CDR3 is CASSLGASGGYNEQFF. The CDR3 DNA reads TGTGCCAGCAGCTTGGGTGCTAGCGGGGGTTACAATGAGCAGTTCTTC.

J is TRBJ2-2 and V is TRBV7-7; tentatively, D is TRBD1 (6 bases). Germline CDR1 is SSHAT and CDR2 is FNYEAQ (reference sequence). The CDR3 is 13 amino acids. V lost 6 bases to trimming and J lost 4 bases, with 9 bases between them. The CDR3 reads CASRGGTTGELFF. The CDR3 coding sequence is TGTGCCAGCAGAGGGGGAACCACCGGGGAGCTGTTTTTT.

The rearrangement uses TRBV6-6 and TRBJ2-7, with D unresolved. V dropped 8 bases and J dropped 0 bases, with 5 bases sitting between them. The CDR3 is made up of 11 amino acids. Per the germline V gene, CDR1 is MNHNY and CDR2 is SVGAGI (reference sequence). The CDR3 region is CASGASYEQYF. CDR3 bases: TGTGCCAGCGGAGCCTCCTACGAGCAGTACTTC.

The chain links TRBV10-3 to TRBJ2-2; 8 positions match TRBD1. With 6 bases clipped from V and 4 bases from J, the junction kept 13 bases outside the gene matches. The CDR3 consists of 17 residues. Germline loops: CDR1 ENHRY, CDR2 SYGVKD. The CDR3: CAIRSDRVGVSTGELFF. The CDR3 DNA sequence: TGTGCCATCAGGTCGGACAGGGTTGGGGTGAGCACCGGGGAGCTGTTTTTT.

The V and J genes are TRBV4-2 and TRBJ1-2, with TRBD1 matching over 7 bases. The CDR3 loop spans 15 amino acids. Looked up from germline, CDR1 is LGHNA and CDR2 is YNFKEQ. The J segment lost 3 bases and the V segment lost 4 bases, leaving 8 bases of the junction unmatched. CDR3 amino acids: CASSPIQGQDYGYTF. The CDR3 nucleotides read TGTGCCAGCAGCCCAATACAGGGGCAGGACTATGGCTACACCTTC.